The sample holds a few counts of the clone carrying this T cell receptor (beta chain). Its specificity is not known. Reverse transcribed after extraction, RNA yielded cDNA as the sequencing template. Sequencing was performed with immunoSEQ multiplex PCR; in TCRdb, only in-frame clones are kept and a portion is missing. This table holds about 42,000 clones, less than 70% found once. The sample belongs to a study of CD8+ T cells in alopecia areata. At the level of the study: In an open-label trial, patients got 5 to 10 mg tofacitinib twice daily. Notes on the study in general: Alopecia totalis/universalis scalp especially showed more expanded CD8+ clones than normal scalp.

CDR3 length: 16 amino acids. Germline CDR1 MGHRA, CDR2 YSYEKL. Unmatched junction bases numbered 10, after V lost 6 bases and J lost 4 bases. Indicated treatment: oral pan-JAK inhibitor, 5-10 mg twice daily. Researchers took lesional scalp punch biopsies and peripheral blood from people who were alopecia areata patients. From PBMCs, CD4+ and CD8+ T cells were sorted. The chain is built from TRBV4-1 and TRBJ2-3; TRBD2 matches at 10 bases. The sample in question was CD8+ T cells sorted from blood, obtained at week 4, from a patient treated with tofacitinib. This clonotype was sampled from a human donor with alopecia areata. CDR3 in DNA: TGCGCCAGCAGACCCTCACTAGCGGGGAAATCAGATACGCAGTATTTT. This encodes CASRPSLAGKSDTQYF.